This is a list of T cell receptor beta chains from one sample in a study of blood T cells in healthy people across ages. A single record per CDR3 protein comes from TCRdb applying MiXCR to the 5' RACE reads. The sample consists of just over 800,000 distinct CDR3 sequences, roughly 60% of them appearing once. The sequenced material came from blood. These receptors originate from a man aged 25-45 years in good health. Both conserved end residues are part of each CDR3. Fields, in order: D gene, clone size, J gene, V gene, CDR3 DNA, CDR3 protein. The D gene is left open where the match is weak. Not all rows give a size; the values are once, few, many and, for expanded clones, a class.

TRBD1 - TRBJ1-5 TRBV6-1 TGTGCCAGCAGATCGGACAGGGTGAGCAATCAGCCCCAGCATTTT CASRSDRVSNQPQHF
- - TRBJ1-4 TRBV6-5 TGTGCCAGCAGTTACCTCCCCCGAAGGGGTGAAAAACTGTTTTTT CASSYLPRRGEKLFF
- - TRBJ2-1 TRBV6-5 TGTGCCAGCAGTCCAAGCGGCAGGGCCAATGAGCAGTTCTTC CASSPSGRANEQFF
TRBD2 - TRBJ2-3 TRBV12-3/TRBV12-4 TGTGCCGGCAGTTTAGCGGGATATACGCAGTATTTT CAGSLAGYTQYF
- - TRBJ2-4 TRBV28 TGTGCCAGCAGTTTAAGGGGGGGTCGATACAAAAACATTCAGTACTTC CASSLRGGRYKNIQYF
TRBD1 - TRBJ2-1 TRBV7-9 TGTGCCACTTCAGACAGGGGGGACTACAATGAGCAGTTCTTC CATSDRGDYNEQFF
TRBD1 few TRBJ2-7 TRBV28 TGTGCCAGCAGTTTATCTCGGACAGGGTCCAACGAGCAGTACTTC CASSLSRTGSNEQYF
- - TRBJ2-3 TRBV12-3/TRBV12-4 TGTGCCAGCAGTTTAGGAGGGATAGATACGCAGTATTTT CASSLGGIDTQYF
- - TRBJ1-4 TRBV2 TGTGCCAGCAGTGAAGCGCGTGGAAAACTGTTTTTT CASSEARGKLFF
TRBD2 - TRBJ2-1 TRBV14 TGTGCCAGCAGCCAAGTACGCGGGGGGCCCACCTACAATGAGCAGTTCTTC CASSQVRGGPTYNEQFF
- few TRBJ2-7 TRBV6-1 TGCGCCAGCAGTGAGGGAAGCTACGAGCAGTACTTC CASSEGSYEQYF
TRBD1 - TRBJ2-7 TRBV7-6 TGTGCCAGCAGCAGTCCGGACAGGGTGAGCTCCTACGAGCAGTACTTC CASSSPDRVSSYEQYF
TRBD1 few TRBJ2-4 TRBV20-1 TGCAGTGCCAGCCTCGGACAGGATTGGAGTCTAGCCAAAAACATTCAGTACTTC CSASLGQDWSLAKNIQYF
- - TRBJ2-3 TRBV7-2 TGTGCCAGCAGCTTAGTATCCGGGGTAGAGACGCAGTATTTT CASSLVSGVETQYF
- - TRBJ2-7 TRBV6-5 TGTGCCAGCAGTCGGAACCGGGACAACTCCTACGAGCAGTACTTC CASSRNRDNSYEQYF
- - TRBJ1-2 TRBV7-8 TGTGCCAGCAGCTTAATGGGAGCGGATAACTATGGCTACACCTTC CASSLMGADNYGYTF
- - TRBJ1-2 TRBV29-1 TGCAGCGTTGAATTTTTAGGGCAGCCTGAAAACTATGGCTACACCTTC CSVEFLGQPENYGYTF
- - TRBJ2-7 TRBV14 TGTGCCAGCAGCCAATTATCAGTTACCTACGAGCAGTACTTC CASSQLSVTYEQYF